The rows below give T cell receptor beta chains drawn from one sample of a study of neurological immune-mediated disorders. TCRdb called the 5' RACE reads again in MiXCR, with one record for every CDR3 protein. The table has about 30,000 distinct CDR3 sequences, about 12% seen once; the top ten hold about 5.3%. The material sequenced was PBMCs. All receptors come from a woman aged 55-69 years in good health. Both conserved end residues are part of each CDR3. Fields, in order: V gene, D gene, J gene, clone size, CDR3 protein, CDR3 DNA. D genes are given only for firm matches. Clone size, where shown, is once, few, many, or a class for clones that have expanded.

TRBV20-1	TRBD1	TRBJ2-3	many	CSAKDRAGTDTQYF	TGCAGTGCTAAGGACAGGGCTGGCACAGATACGCAGTATTTT
TRBV19	.	TRBJ1-6	many	CASSKASWGNSPLHF	TGTGCCAGTAGTAAGGCGTCCTGGGGGAATTCACCCCTCCACTTT
TRBV7-3	.	TRBJ1-2	.	CASSSGTNYGYTF	TGTGCCAGCAGCTCTGGTACTAACTATGGCTACACCTTC
TRBV29-1	.	TRBJ1-3	many	CSVGLGSGNTIYF	TGCAGCGTGGGGTTGGGCTCTGGAAACACCATATATTTT
TRBV7-2	TRBD2	TRBJ2-1	many	CASTFTSGGAFSYNEQFF	TGTGCCAGCACCTTTACAAGCGGGGGGGCCTTTTCCTACAATGAGCAGTTCTTC
TRBV7-8	.	TRBJ1-5	many	CASSLEAGGVNQPQHF	TGTGCCAGCAGCTTAGAGGCCGGGGGGGTAAATCAGCCCCAGCATTTT
TRBV4-2	.	TRBJ1-1	many	CASSHGPGAEAFF	TGTGCCAGCAGCCACGGTCCTGGGGCTGAAGCTTTCTTT
TRBV4-2	TRBD2	TRBJ2-7	many	CASSQEWRGGFYEQYF	TGTGCCAGCAGCCAAGAGTGGCGGGGGGGTTTCTACGAGCAGTACTTC
TRBV20-1	.	TRBJ2-7	many	CSARDQTWGHGSYEQYF	TGCAGTGCTAGAGATCAGACCTGGGGGCACGGCTCCTACGAGCAGTACTTC
TRBV5-6	TRBD1	TRBJ2-3	many	CASSTGGASDTQYF	TGTGCCAGCAGCACAGGGGGCGCGTCAGATACGCAGTATTTT
TRBV5-4	TRBD2	TRBJ2-3	.	CASRRSSGVSTDTQYF	TGTGCCAGCAGGCGGAGTAGCGGGGTTAGCACAGATACGCAGTATTTT
TRBV3-1	TRBD1	TRBJ2-7	many	CASSGQGEYEQYF	TGTGCCAGCTCCGGACAGGGGGAATACGAGCAGTACTTC
TRBV7-2	.	TRBJ1-2	many	CASSLSPGKGYGYTF	TGTGCCAGCAGCTTATCCCCGGGGAAGGGCTATGGCTACACCTTC
TRBV7-2	.	TRBJ2-3	many	CASSFNTGLGGSDTQYF	TGTGCCAGCAGCTTTAACACCGGACTAGGGGGATCAGATACGCAGTATTTT
TRBV10-3	.	TRBJ2-2	many	CAISESRTPAPGELFF	TGTGCCATCAGTGAGTCAAGGACCCCAGCACCCGGGGAGCTGTTTTTT
TRBV5-1	TRBD2	TRBJ2-5	many	CASSSGGAPETQYF	TGCGCCAGTTCTAGCGGGGGGGCCCCGGAGACCCAGTACTTC
TRBV10-3	TRBD1	TRBJ2-1	.	CAISYEAGTGNMNEQFF	TGTGCCATCAGCTACGAAGCCGGGACAGGGAATATGAATGAGCAGTTCTTC
TRBV5-1	TRBD2	TRBJ2-3	many	CASRTGTSGDGDTQYF	TGCGCCAGCAGAACCGGGACTAGCGGTGACGGAGATACGCAGTATTTT
TRBV10-2	TRBD2	TRBJ2-2	many	CASSDRRPGLARGMGELFF	TGCGCCAGCAGTGACCGTAGACCGGGACTAGCTCGGGGTATGGGGGAGCTGTTTTTT
TRBV5-1	TRBD2	TRBJ2-3	many	CASSLERGSTDTQYF	TGCGCCAGCAGCTTGGAGCGGGGTAGCACAGATACGCAGTATTTT
TRBV20-1	.	TRBJ2-7	many	CSARGSGDRPYEQYF	TGCAGTGCTCGGGGGTCCGGGGACCGCCCCTACGAGCAGTACTTC
TRBV12-3/TRBV12-4	.	TRBJ1-6	many	CASRFTRGALHF	TGTGCCAGCAGATTCACTCGGGGGGCCCTCCACTTT
TRBV5-1	TRBD1	TRBJ2-3	many	CASSLGGQGSTDTQYF	TGCGCCAGCAGCTTGGGAGGACAGGGGTCCACAGATACGCAGTATTTT
TRBV6-6	.	TRBJ2-5	.	CASEGVRETQYF	TGTGCCAGCGAGGGAGTAAGAGAGACCCAGTACTTC
TRBV24-1	TRBD1	TRBJ1-5	many	CATSDWDRGPFGKRPQHF	TGTGCCACCAGTGATTGGGACAGGGGCCCTTTCGGGAAAAGGCCCCAGCATTTT
TRBV4-2	TRBD1	TRBJ2-1	many	CASSPEEGADEQFF	TGTGCCAGCAGCCCAGAAGAGGGGGCCGATGAGCAGTTCTTC
TRBV6-5	.	TRBJ2-5	many	CASTSPGQETQYF	TGTGCCAGCACCTCACCGGGGCAAGAGACCCAGTACTTC
TRBV29-1	.	TRBJ2-1	many	CSVQLTSSYNEQFF	TGCAGCGTACAGTTGACTAGCTCCTACAATGAGCAGTTCTTC
TRBV29-1	.	TRBJ1-5	many	CSVAAGGNLQPQHF	TGCAGCGTTGCCGCCGGGGGGAACCTTCAGCCCCAGCATTTT
TRBV4-2	TRBD2	TRBJ2-1	.	CASSQDPTSGSYNEQFF	TGTGCCAGCAGCCAAGACCCGACTAGCGGGAGCTACAATGAGCAGTTCTTC
TRBV5-1	.	TRBJ1-4	many	CASSLAEMTNEKLFF	TGCGCCAGCAGCTTAGCAGAAATGACTAATGAAAAACTGTTTTTT
TRBV5-1	.	TRBJ2-7	many	CASSRTGTADEQYF	TGCGCCAGCAGCAGAACCGGGACTGCGGACGAGCAGTACTTC
TRBV5-1	TRBD1	TRBJ2-2	many	CASSISTGMNTGELFF	TGCGCCAGCAGCATATCGACAGGGATGAACACCGGGGAGCTGTTTTTT
TRBV5-1	TRBD1	TRBJ1-1	.	CASSLGQGFNSEAFF	TGCGCCAGCAGCTTGGGACAGGGGTTTAATTCTGAAGCTTTCTTT
TRBV7-2	.	TRBJ2-7	many	CASSLGGRHEQYF	TGTGCCAGCAGCTTAGGGGGCCGGCACGAGCAGTACTTC
TRBV19	.	TRBJ1-5	many	CASSNRDGSWAQHF	TGTGCCAGTAGTAACCGGGACGGGAGTTGGGCCCAGCATTTT
TRBV5-6	TRBD1	TRBJ2-7	many	CASSSLGQSSYEQYF	TGTGCCAGCAGCTCGCTGGGACAGAGCTCCTACGAGCAGTACTTC
TRBV20-1	.	TRBJ2-3	many	CSARDLAVTQYF	TGCAGTGCTAGAGATTTAGCGGTCACGCAGTATTTT
TRBV12-3/TRBV12-4	TRBD1	TRBJ1-2	many	CASSETGGIGYTF	TGTGCCAGCAGTGAGACAGGGGGCATCGGCTACACCTTC
TRBV2	.	TRBJ2-3	few	CAGSAQGDTQYF	TGCGCCGGCAGCGCCCAAGGGGATACGCAGTATTTT
TRBV5-1	.	TRBJ1-2	many	CASSLLGDYGYTF	TGCGCCAGCAGCTTGTTGGGGGACTATGGCTACACCTTC
TRBV7-2	TRBD2	TRBJ2-1	few	CASSFSGAIYNEQFF	TGTGCCAGCAGCTTTAGCGGGGCGATCTACAATGAGCAGTTCTTC
TRBV18	.	TRBJ1-1	many	CASSPATVNTEAFF	TGTGCCAGCTCACCTGCGACAGTCAACACTGAAGCTTTCTTT
TRBV5-1	TRBD1	TRBJ1-4	many	CASSLTGTGHQSHNEKLFF	TGCGCCAGCAGCTTGACCGGGACAGGTCATCAATCGCATAATGAAAAACTGTTTTTT
TRBV7-2	TRBD1	TRBJ1-5	many	CASSLGGGMGNQPQHF	TGTGCCAGCAGCTTAGGAGGGGGCATGGGCAATCAGCCCCAGCATTTT
TRBV4-2	TRBD2	TRBJ2-3	many	CASSQDTLAGGQDTQYF	TGTGCCAGCAGCCAAGATACCCTAGCGGGGGGGCAAGATACGCAGTATTTT
TRBV20-1	.	TRBJ1-2	many	CSARDSTFNYGYTF	TGCAGTGCTAGGGACTCGACATTCAACTATGGCTACACCTTC
TRBV11-2	.	TRBJ1-2	many	CASSPLSGRRGSYGYTF	TGTGCCAGCAGCCCACTATCTGGGAGGAGGGGAAGCTATGGCTACACCTTC
TRBV6-5	TRBD1	TRBJ1-6	many	CASSYSGQGGSPLHF	TGTGCCAGCAGTTACTCAGGACAGGGCGGTTCACCCCTCCACTTT
TRBV5-1	TRBD2	TRBJ2-1	many	CASSAHLRLAGGNEQFF	TGCGCCAGCAGCGCCCACCTACGGCTAGCGGGAGGCAATGAGCAGTTCTTC
TRBV20-1	.	TRBJ1-4	many	CSARDPQGTNEKLFF	TGCAGTGCTAGAGACCCACAGGGAACTAATGAAAAACTGTTTTTT
TRBV20-1	.	TRBJ1-5	many	CSAKKGPGVRPQHF	TGCAGTGCCAAGAAGGGTCCGGGCGTTCGGCCCCAGCATTTT
TRBV29-1	.	TRBJ2-2	medium-sized	CSVQGQGNTGELFF	TGCAGCGTCCAAGGGCAGGGGAACACCGGGGAGCTGTTTTTT
TRBV7-9	.	TRBJ1-1	few	CASSLLLGAGTEAFF	TGTGCCAGCAGCTTATTGCTGGGGGCGGGCACTGAAGCTTTCTTT
TRBV6-6	.	TRBJ1-4	many	CASSLDDGKGLFF	TGTGCCAGCAGCCTAGATGACGGCAAGGGACTGTTTTTT
TRBV7-2	TRBD1	TRBJ2-7	many	CASSYPDRGQFEQYF	TGTGCCAGCAGCTACCCGGACAGGGGGCAGTTCGAGCAGTACTTC
TRBV5-1	TRBD2	TRBJ2-2	many	CASSLAGAGRAGELFF	TGCGCCAGCAGCTTGGCCGGCGCAGGGAGGGCCGGGGAGCTGTTTTTT
TRBV9	.	TRBJ2-2	.	CASSVPLSEVDTGELFF	TGTGCCAGCAGCGTACCCCTCAGTGAGGTTGACACCGGGGAGCTGTTTTTT
TRBV20-1	TRBD1	TRBJ1-1	many	CSASVLGRGHEAFF	TGCAGTGCTAGCGTCCTGGGCAGGGGGCACGAAGCTTTCTTT
TRBV7-8	TRBD1	TRBJ2-5	many	CASSWDRRSQETQYF	TGTGCCAGCAGCTGGGACAGGAGGTCCCAAGAGACCCAGTACTTC